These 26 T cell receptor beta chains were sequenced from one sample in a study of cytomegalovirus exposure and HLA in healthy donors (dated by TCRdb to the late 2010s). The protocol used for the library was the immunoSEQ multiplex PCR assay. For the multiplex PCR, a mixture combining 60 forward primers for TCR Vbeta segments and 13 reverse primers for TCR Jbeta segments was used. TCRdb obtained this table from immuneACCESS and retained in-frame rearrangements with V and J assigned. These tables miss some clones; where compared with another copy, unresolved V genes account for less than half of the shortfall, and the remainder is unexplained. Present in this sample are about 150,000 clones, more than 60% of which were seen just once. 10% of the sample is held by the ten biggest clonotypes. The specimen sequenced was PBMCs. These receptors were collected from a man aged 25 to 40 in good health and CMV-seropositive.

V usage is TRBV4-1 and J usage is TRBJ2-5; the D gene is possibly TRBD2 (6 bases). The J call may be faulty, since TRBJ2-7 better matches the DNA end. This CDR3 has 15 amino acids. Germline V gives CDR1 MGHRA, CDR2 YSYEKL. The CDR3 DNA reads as TGCGCCAGCAGCCAAGACCGAGGGAGGCCTTACGAGCAGTACTTC. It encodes CASSQDRGRPYEQYF.

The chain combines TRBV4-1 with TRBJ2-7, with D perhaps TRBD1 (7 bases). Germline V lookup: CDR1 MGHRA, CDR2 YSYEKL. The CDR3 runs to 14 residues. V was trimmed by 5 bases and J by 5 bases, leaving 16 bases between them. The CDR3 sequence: CASSKGGQIDEQYF. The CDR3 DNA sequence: TGCGCCAGCAGCAAGGGGGGACAGATAGACGAGCAGTACTTC.

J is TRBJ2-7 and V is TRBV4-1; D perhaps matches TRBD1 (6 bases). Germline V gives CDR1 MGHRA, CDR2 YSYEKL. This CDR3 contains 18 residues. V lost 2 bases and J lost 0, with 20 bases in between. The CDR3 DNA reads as TGCGCCAGCAGCCAATCCAGGGGCCTTAGTTCGGGCTCCTACGAGCAGTACTTC. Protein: CASSQSRGLSSGSYEQYF.

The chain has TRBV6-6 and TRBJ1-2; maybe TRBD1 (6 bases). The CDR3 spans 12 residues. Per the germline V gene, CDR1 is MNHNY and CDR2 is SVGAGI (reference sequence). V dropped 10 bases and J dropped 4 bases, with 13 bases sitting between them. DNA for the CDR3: TGTGCCACGGGGGGGCAGGCCTATGGCTACACCTTC. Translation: CATGGQAYGYTF.

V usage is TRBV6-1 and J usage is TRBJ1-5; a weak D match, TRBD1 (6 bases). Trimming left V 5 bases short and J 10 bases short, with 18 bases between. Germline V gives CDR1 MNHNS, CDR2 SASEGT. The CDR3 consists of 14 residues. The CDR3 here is CASSLRTEQGPQHF. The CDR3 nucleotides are TGTGCCAGCAGTTTGAGAACAGAACAGGGTCCCCAGCATTTT.

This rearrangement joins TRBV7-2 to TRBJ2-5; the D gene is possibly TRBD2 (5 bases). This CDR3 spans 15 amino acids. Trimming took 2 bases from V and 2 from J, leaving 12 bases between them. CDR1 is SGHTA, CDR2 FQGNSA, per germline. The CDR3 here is CASSLTGGSQETQYF. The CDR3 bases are TGTGCCAGCAGCTTAACGGGCGGGTCACAAGAGACCCAGTACTTC.

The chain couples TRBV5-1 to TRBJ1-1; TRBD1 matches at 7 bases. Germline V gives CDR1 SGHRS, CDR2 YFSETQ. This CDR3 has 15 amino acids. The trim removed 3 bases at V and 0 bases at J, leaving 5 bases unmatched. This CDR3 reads CASSSRDRVNTEAFF. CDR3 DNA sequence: TGCGCCAGCAGCTCCCGGGACAGAGTGAACACTGAAGCTTTCTTT.

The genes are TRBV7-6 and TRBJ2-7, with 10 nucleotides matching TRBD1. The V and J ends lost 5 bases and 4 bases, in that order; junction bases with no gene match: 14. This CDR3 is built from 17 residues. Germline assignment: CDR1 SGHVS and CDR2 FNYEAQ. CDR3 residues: CASSQGTGENRFYEQYF. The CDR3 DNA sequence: TGTGCCAGCAGCCAAGGGACAGGGGAGAACCGTTTTTACGAGCAGTACTTC.

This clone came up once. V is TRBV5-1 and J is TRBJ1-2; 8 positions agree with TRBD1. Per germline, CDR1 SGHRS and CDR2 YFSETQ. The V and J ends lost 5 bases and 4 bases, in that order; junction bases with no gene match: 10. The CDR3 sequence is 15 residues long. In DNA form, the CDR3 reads TGCGCCAGCAGGGACTACTACAGGGGGGTCTATGGCTACACCTTC. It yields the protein CASRDYYRGVYGYTF.

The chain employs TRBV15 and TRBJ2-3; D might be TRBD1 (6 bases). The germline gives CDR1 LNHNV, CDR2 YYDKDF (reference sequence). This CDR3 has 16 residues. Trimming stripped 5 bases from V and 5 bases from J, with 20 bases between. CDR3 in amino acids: CATSLGGGDYKDTQYF. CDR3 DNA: TGTGCCACCAGCCTTGGTGGGGGCGATTACAAAGATACGCAGTATTTT.

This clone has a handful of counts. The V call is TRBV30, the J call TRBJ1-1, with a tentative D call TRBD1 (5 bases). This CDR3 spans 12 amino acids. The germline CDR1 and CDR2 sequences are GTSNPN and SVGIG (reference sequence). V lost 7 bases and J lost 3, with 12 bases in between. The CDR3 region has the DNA TGTGCCTCTTTCGGGGGGTACACTGAAGCTTTCTTT. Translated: CASFGGYTEAFF.

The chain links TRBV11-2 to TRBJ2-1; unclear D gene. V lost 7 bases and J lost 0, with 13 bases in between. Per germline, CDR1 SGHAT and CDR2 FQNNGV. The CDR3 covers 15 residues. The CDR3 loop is CASKSRRSSYNEQFF. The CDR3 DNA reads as TGTGCCAGCAAAAGCCGTCGGAGCTCCTACAATGAGCAGTTCTTC. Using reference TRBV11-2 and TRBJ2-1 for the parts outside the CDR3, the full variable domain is EAGVAQSPRYKIIEKRQSVAFWCNPISGHATLYWYQQILGQGPKLLIQFQNNGVVDDSQLPKDRFSAERLKGVDSTLKIQPAKLEDSAVYLCASKSRRSSYNEQFFGPGTRLTVL.

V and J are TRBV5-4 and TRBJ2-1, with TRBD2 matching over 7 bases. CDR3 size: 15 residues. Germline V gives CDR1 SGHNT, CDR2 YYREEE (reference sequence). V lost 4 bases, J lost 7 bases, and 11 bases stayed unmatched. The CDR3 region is CASSAYTPGLNEQFF. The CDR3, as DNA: TGTGCCAGCAGCGCTTACACCCCGGGACTAAATGAGCAGTTCTTC.

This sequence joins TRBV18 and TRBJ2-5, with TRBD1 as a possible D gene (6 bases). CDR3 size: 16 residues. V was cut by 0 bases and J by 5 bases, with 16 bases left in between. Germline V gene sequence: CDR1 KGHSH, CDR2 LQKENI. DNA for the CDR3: TGTGCCAGCTCACCACCGTTATCAGGACAGCTGGAGACCCAGTACTTC. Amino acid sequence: CASSPPLSGQLETQYF.

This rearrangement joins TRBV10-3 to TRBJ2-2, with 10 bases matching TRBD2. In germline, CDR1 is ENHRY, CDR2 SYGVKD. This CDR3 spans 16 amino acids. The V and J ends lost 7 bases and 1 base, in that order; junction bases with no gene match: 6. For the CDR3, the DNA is TGTGCCATCACCAGGACTAGCGGACTGAACACCGGGGAGCTGTTTTTT. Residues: CAITRTSGLNTGELFF.

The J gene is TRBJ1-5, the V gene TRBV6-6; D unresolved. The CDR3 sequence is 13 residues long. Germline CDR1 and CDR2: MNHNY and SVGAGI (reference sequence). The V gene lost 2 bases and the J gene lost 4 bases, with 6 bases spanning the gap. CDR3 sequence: CASSYQENQPQHF. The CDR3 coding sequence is TGTGCCAGCAGTTACCAAGAGAATCAGCCCCAGCATTTT.

The CDR3 DNA is TGCGCCAGCAGCCAAGACGAGATGAACACTGAAGCTTTCTTT. Translation: CASSQDEMNTEAFF. The V call is TRBV4-1, the J call TRBJ1-1; D gene ambiguous. This CDR3 comprises 14 residues. V lost 0 bases to trimming and J lost 0 bases, with 5 bases between them. Germline CDR1 MGHRA, CDR2 YSYEKL.

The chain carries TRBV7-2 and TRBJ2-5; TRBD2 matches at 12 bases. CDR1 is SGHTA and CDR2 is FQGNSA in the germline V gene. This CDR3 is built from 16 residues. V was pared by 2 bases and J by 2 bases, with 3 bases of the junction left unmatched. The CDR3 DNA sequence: TGTGCCAGCAGCTTACTCGGACTAGCGGGACAAGAGACCCAGTACTTC. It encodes CASSLLGLAGQETQYF.

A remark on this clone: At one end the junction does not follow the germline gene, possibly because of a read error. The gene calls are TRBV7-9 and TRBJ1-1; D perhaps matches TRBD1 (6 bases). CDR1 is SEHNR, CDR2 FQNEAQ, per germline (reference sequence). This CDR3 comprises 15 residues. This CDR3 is CASSQDEGTNTEAFF. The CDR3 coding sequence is TGCGCCAGCAGCCAAGACGAGGGGACAAACACTGAAGCTTTCTTT.

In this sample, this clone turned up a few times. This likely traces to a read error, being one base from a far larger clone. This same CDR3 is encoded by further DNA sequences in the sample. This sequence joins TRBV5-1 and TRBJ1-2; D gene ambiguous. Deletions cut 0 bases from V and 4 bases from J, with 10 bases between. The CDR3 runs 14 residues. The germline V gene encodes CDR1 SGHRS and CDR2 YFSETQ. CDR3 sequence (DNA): TGCGCCAGCAGCTTGGGGGTGGCGGTCTATGGCTACACCTTC. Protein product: CASSLGVAVYGYTF.

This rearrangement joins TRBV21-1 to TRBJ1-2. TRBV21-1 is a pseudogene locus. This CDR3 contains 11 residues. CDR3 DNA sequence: TGTGCCAGCAGCCTAAGTTGCGGCTACACCTTC. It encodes CASSLSCGYTF.

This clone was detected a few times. The CDR3 DNA sequence: TGTGCCTGGAAATACGGCGGGAGCCTTTACGAGCAGTACTTC. Translated: CAWKYGGSLYEQYF. The V call is TRBV30, the J call TRBJ2-7; 7 nucleotides line up with TRBD2. Germline CDR1 GTSNPN, CDR2 SVGIG (reference sequence). J lost 4 bases, V lost 4 bases, and 10 bases had no gene match. The CDR3 length is 14 residues.

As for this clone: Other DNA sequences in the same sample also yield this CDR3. The CDR3 bases are TGTGCCAGCAGTGCCCGGGACAGCCCCTACAATGAGCAGTTCTTC. Amino acids: CASSARDSPYNEQFF. The chain joins TRBV9 to TRBJ2-1, with 7 bases that match TRBD1. The CDR3 is 15 residues long. J gave up 2 bases and V 5 bases, and 7 bases lay outside the gene matches. Germline CDR1 SGDLS, CDR2 YYNGEE. The full variable domain, its missing parts supplied by reference TRBV9 and TRBJ2-1, is DSGVTQTPKHLITATGQRVTLRCSPRSGDLSVYWYQQSLDQGLQFLIQYYNGEERAKGNILERFSAQQFPDLHSELNLSSLELGDSALYFCASSARDSPYNEQFFGPGTRLTVL.

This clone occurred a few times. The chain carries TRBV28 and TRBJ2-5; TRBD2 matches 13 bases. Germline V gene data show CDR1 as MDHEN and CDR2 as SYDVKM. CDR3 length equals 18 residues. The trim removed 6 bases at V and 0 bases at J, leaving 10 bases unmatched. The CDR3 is CASSSAGTSGTHQETQYF. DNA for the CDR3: TGTGCCAGCAGCTCCGCCGGGACTAGCGGGACCCACCAAGAGACCCAGTACTTC. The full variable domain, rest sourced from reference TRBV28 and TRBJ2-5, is DVKVTQSSRYLVKRTGEKVFLECVQDMDHENMFWYRQDPGLGLRLIYFSYDVKMKEKGDIPEGYSVSREKKERFSLILESASTNQTSMYLCASSSAGTSGTHQETQYFGPGTRLLVL.

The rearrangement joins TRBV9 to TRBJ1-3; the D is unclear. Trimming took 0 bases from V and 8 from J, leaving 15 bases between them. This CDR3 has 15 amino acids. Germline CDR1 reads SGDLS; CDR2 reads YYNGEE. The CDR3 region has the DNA TGTGCCAGCAGCGTAGGAGGAAAGACGTGGGACACCATATATTTT. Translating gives CASSVGGKTWDTIYF.

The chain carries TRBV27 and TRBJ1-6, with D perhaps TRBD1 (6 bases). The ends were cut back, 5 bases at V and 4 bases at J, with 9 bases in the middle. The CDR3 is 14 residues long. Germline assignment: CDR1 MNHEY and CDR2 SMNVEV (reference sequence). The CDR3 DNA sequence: TGTGCCAGCAGTCCACAGGGATATAATTCACCCCTCCACTTT. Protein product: CASSPQGYNSPLHF.